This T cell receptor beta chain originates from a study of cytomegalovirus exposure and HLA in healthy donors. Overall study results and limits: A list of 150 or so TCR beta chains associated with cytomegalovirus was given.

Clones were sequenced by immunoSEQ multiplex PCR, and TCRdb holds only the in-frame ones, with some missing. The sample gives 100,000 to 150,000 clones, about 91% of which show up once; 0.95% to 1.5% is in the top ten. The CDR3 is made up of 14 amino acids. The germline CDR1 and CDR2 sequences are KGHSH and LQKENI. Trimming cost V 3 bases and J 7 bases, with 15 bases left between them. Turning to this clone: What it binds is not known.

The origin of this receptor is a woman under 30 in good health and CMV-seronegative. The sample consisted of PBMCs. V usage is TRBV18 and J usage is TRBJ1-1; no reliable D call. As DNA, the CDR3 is TGTGCCAGCTCACCGTCGGGAGACGGGATTGAAGCTTTCTTT. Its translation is CASSPSGDGIEAFF.